This TCR beta chain was captured in a study of TIL therapy for anti-PD-1-resistant metastatic lung cancer. The overall study: Median tumor PD-L1 proportion score was about 6.6%. Study outcomes and limitations: The cohort had more treatment-naive, never-smoker and oncogene-addicted patients than typical.

The libraries were made with immunoSEQ v3. Measured with immunoSEQ multiplex PCR; TCRdb has only the in-frame clones, and not every one. The repertoire holds some 57,000 clones, with roughly 87% as singletons. The CDR3 runs 15 residues. Germline V lookup: CDR1 SGDLS, CDR2 YYNGEE. J was trimmed by 6 bases and V by 0 bases; bases with no gene match: 7. A note on this clone: What it binds is unknown.

Time point indicated: pre-treatment sample, taken before nivolumab and TIL therapy. Patients were adults with stage 4 NSCLC. V and J are TRBV9 and TRBJ1-2, with TRBD1 matching 8 bases. The material was blood, obtained at baseline. The TCR sequence derives from a person between 25 and 79 years old with non-small cell lung cancer. DNA of the CDR3: TGTGCCAGCAGCGTAGGATCGGACAGGGTGGATGGCTACACCTTC. Encoded protein: CASSVGSDRVDGYTF.